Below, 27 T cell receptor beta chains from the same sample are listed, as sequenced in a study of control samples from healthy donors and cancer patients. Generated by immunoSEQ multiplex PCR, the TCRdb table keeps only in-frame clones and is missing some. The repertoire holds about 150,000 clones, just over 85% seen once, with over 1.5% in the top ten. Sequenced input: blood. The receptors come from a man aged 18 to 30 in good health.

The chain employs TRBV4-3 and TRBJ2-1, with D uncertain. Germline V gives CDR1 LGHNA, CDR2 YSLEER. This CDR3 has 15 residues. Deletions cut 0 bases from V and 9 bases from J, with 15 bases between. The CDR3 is CASSQERDLMGEQFF. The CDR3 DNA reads TGCGCCAGCAGCCAAGAACGCGACTTGATGGGTGAGCAGTTCTTC.

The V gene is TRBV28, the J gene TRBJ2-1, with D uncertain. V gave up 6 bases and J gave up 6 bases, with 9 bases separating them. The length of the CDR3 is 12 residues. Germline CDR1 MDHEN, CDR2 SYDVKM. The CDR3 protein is CASSLPRNEQFF. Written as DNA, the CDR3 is TGTGCCAGCAGCCTACCACGCAATGAGCAGTTCTTC. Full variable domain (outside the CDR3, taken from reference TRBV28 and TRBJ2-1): DVKVTQSSRYLVKRTGEKVFLECVQDMDHENMFWYRQDPGLGLRLIYFSYDVKMKEKGDIPEGYSVSREKKERFSLILESASTNQTSMYLCASSLPRNEQFFGPGTRLTVL.

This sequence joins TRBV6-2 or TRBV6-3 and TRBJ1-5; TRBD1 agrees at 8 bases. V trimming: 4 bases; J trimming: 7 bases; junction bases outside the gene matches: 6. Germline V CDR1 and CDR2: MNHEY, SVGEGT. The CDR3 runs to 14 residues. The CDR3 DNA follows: TGTGCCAGCAGTTGGACAGGGTTGCGACAGCCCCAGCATTTT. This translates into CASSWTGLRQPQHF.

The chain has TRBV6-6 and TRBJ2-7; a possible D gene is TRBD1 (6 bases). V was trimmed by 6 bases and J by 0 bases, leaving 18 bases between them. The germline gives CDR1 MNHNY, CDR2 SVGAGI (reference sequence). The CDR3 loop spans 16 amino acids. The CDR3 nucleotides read TGTGCCAGCAGCCTCGGGACACGGACAGACTCCTACGAGCAGTACTTC. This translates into CASSLGTRTDSYEQYF.

This CDR3 reads CASRFTDTSSYNSPLHF. DNA of the CDR3: TGTGCCAGCAGGTTTACGGACACGAGCTCCTATAATTCACCCCTCCACTTT. This chain joins TRBV27 and TRBJ1-6; weak D call: TRBD1 (5 bases). Trimming cost V 6 bases and J 0 bases, with 15 bases left between them. Per germline, CDR1 MNHEY and CDR2 SMNVEV (reference sequence). This CDR3 region has 17 residues.

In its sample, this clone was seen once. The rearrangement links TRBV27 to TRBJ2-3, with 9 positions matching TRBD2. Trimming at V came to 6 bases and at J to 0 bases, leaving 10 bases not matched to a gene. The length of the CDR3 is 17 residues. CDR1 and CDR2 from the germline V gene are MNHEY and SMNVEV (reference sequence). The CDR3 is CASSMISGGASTDTQYF. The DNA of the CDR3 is TGTGCCAGCAGCATGATTAGCGGGGGCGCTAGCACAGATACGCAGTATTTT.

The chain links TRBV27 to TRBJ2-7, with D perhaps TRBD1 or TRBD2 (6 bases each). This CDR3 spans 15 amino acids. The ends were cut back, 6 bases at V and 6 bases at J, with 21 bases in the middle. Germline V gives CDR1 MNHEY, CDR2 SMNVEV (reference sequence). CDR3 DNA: TGTGCCAGCAGCACCGGCGTCGGGGGCAGGTCCGAGCAGTACTTC. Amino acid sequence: CASSTGVGGRSEQYF.

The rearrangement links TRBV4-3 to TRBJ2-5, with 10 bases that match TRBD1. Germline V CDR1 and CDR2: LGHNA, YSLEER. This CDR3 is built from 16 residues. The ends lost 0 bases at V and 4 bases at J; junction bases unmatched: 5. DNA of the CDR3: TGCGCCAGCAGCCAAGATTCCGGGACAGGGGCAGAGACCCAGTACTTC. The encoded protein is CASSQDSGTGAETQYF.

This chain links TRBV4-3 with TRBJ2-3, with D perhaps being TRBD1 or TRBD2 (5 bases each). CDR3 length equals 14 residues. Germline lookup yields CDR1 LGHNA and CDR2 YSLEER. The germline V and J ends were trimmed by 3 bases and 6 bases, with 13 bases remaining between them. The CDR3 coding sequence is TGCGCCAGCAGCCACCGCGGACGGGGCGATACGCAGTATTTT. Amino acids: CASSHRGRGDTQYF.

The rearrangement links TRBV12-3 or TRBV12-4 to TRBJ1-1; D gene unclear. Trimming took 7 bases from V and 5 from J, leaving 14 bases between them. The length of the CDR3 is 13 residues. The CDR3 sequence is CASTDGVRTEAFF. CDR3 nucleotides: TGTGCCAGCACCGATGGGGTTAGGACTGAAGCTTTCTTT.

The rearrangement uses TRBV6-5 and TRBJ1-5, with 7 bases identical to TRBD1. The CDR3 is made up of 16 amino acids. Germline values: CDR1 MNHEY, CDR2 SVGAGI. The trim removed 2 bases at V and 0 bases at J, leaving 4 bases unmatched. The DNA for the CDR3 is TGTGCCAGCAGTTACCGAGGGGGCAATAGCAATCAGCCCCAGCATTTT. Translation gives CASSYRGGNSNQPQHF.

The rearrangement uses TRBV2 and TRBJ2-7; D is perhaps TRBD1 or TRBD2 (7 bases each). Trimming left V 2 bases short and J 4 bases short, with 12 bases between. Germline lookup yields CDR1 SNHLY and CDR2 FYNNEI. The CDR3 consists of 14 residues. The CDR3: CASSEQGEGYEQYF. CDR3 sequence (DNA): TGTGCCAGCAGTGAACAGGGGGAGGGGTACGAGCAGTACTTC.

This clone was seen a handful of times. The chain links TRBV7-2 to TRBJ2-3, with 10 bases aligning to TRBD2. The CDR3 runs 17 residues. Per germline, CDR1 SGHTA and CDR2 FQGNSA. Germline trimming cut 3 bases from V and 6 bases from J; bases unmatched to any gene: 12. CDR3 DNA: TGTGCCAGCAGCTTGCAGCGGGGGGGCCTTTCTCCCGATACGCAGTATTTT. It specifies CASSLQRGGLSPDTQYF.

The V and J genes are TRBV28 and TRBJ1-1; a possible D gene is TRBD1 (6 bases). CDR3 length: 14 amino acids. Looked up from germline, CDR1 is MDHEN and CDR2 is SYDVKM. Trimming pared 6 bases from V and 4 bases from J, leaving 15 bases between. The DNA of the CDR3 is TGTGCCAGCAGGTCCCCGGGACATCCCACTGAAGCTTTCTTT. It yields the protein CASRSPGHPTEAFF. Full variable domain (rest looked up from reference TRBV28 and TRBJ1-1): DVKVTQSSRYLVKRTGEKVFLECVQDMDHENMFWYRQDPGLGLRLIYFSYDVKMKEKGDIPEGYSVSREKKERFSLILESASTNQTSMYLCASRSPGHPTEAFFGQGTRLTVV.

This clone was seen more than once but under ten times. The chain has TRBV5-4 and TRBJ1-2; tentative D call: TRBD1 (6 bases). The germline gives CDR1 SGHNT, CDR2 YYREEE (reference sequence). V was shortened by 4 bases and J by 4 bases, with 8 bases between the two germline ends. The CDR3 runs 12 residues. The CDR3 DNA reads TGTGCCAGCAGCGGGGGCACCTATGGCTACACCTTC. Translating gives CASSGGTYGYTF.

The CDR3 sequence: CASSFTGTGNYGYTF. The CDR3 region has the DNA TGTGCCAGCAGCTTCACCGGGACAGGGAACTATGGCTACACCTTC. V is TRBV5-4 and J is TRBJ1-2; 9 bases fit TRBD1. The junction had 4 bases not matched to a gene; V was cut back by 2 bases and J by 2 bases. Germline V CDR1 and CDR2: SGHNT, YYREEE (reference sequence). The CDR3 contains 15 residues.

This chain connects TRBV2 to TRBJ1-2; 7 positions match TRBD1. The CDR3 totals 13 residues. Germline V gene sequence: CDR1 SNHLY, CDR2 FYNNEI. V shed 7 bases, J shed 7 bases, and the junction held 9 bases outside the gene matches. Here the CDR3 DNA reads TGTGCCAGCACATCAACAGGGGTGGGTGGCTACACCTTC. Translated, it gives CASTSTGVGGYTF.

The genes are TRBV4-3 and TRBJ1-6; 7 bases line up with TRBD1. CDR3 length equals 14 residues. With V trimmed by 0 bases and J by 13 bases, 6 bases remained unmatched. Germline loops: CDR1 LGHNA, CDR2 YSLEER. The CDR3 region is CASSQDGGRGPLHF. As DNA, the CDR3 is TGCGCCAGCAGCCAAGATGGAGGCAGGGGGCCCCTCCACTTT.

The chain's CDR3 is CASSLWGESSPLHF. DNA for the CDR3: TGTGCCAGCAGTTTATGGGGAGAATCCTCACCCCTCCACTTT. The chain carries TRBV28 and TRBJ1-6; D not certain. The CDR3 sequence is 14 residues long. The V end was cut by 0 bases, the J end by 10 bases, with 10 bases between. Germline assignment: CDR1 MDHEN and CDR2 SYDVKM.

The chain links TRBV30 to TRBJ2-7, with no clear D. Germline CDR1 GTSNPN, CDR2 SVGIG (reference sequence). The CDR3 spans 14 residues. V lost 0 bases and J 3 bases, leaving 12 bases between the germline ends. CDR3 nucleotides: TGTGCCTGGAGTGTTGGTATAGGCGACTACGAGCAGTACTTC. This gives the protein CAWSVGIGDYEQYF.

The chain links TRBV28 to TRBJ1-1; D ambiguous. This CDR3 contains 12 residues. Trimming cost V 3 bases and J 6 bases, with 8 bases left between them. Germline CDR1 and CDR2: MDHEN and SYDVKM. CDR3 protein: CASSLGFAEAFF. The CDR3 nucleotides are TGTGCCAGCAGTTTGGGGTTTGCTGAAGCTTTCTTT.

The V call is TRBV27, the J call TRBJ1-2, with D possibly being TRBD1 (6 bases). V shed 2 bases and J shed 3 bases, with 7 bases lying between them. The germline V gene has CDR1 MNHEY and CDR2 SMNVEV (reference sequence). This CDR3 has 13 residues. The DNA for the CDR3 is TGTGCCAGCAGTTTACAGGGGTACTATGGCTACACCTTC. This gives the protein CASSLQGYYGYTF.

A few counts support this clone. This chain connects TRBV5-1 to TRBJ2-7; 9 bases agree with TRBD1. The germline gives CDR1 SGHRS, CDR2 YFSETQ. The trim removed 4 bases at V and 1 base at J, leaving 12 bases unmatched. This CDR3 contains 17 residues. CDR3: CASSLGWGQGTSYEQYF. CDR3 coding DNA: TGCGCCAGCAGCCTGGGTTGGGGACAGGGTACTTCCTACGAGCAGTACTTC. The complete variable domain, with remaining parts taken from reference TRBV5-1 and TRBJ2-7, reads KAGVTQTPRYLIKTRGQQVTLSCSPISGHRSVSWYQQTPGQGLQFLFEYFSETQRNKGNFPGRFSGRQFSNSRSEMNVSTLELGDSALYLCASSLGWGQGTSYEQYFGPGTRLTVT.

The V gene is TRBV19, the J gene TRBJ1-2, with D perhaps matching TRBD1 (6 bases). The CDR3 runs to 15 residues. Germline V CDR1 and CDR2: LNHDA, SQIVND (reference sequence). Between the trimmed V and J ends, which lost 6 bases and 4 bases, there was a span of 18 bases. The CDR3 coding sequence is TGTGCCAGTAGGGAAAAGGGGGGGACACGCTATGGCTACACCTTC. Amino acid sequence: CASREKGGTRYGYTF.

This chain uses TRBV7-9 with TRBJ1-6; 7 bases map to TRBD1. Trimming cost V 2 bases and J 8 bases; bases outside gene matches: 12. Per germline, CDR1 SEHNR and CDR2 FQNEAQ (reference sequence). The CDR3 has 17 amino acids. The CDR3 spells CASSLNGGGEYDSPLHF. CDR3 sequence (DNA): TGTGCCAGCAGCTTAAATGGAGGGGGCGAGTATGATTCACCCCTCCACTTT.

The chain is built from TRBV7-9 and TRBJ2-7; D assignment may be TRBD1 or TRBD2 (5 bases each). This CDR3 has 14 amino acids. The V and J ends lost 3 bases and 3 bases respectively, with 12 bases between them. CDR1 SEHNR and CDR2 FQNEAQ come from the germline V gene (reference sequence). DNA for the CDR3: TGTGCCAGCAGCTTGGGAGACAGCATCTACGAGCAGTACTTC. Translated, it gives CASSLGDSIYEQYF.

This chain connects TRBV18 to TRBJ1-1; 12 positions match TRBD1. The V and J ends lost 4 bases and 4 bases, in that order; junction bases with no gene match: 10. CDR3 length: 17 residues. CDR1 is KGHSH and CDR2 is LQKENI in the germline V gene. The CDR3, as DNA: TGTGCCAGCTCACGCCGGGACAGGGGGCGCGTAGGCACTGAAGCTTTCTTT. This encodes CASSRRDRGRVGTEAFF. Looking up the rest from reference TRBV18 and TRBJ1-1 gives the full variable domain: NAGVMQNPRHLVRRRGQEARLRCSPMKGHSHVYWYRQLPEEGLKFMVYLQKENIIDESGMPKERFSAEFPKEGPSILRIQQVVRGDSAAYFCASSRRDRGRVGTEAFFGQGTRLTVV.